This TCR beta chain was captured by sequencing in a study of Graves' ophthalmopathy and Graves' hyperthyroidism. This clonotype came up many times. Presentation of ophthalmopathy in the donors involved moderate-to-severe activity, CAS ≥3, NOSPECS ≥4 and a duration under 3 months. The study amplified TCR beta CDR3 regions using RNA transcripts. HTBI primers served in a first-round RT-PCR, which a second-round multiplex PCR followed. TCRdb processed the multiplex PCR reads anew with MiXCR; each CDR3 protein has one entry. The repertoire consists of 340,000 or so distinct CDR3 sequences, with roughly 15% occurring once and the leading ten covering 9% to 15%. CDR1 and CDR2 (germline): SGHRS, YFSETQ. V lost 4 bases to trimming and J lost 3 bases; unmatched junction nucleotides: 5. The CDR3 sequence is 14 residues long.

The chain couples TRBV5-1 to TRBJ2-7, with TRBD1 matching over 9 bases. Sequencing was done on a sample of peripheral blood. The sequence was obtained from an adult man with Graves' ophthalmopathy. The CDR3 reads CASSAGQGYYEQYF. Written as DNA, the CDR3 is TGCGCCAGCAGCGCGGGACAGGGATACTACGAGCAGTACTTC.